These T cell receptor beta chains were read from a single sample in a study of CD8+ T cells in alopecia areata. Libraries were prepared by immunoSEQ multiplex PCR; TCRdb keeps only in-frame clonotypes and omits some of them. The sample holds roughly 65,000 clones; approximately 43% are singletons and the top ten take approximately 18%. The input for sequencing was CD8+ T cells sorted from blood, taken at week 0. The receptors were gathered from a human donor with alopecia areata. The CDR3 runs from the conserved cysteine through the conserved F or W. D genes are given only for firm matches. The size of a clone is reported for some rows only, either as once, few or many, or as a class for expanded clones.

abundance,d_gene,v_gene,j_gene,CDR3nt,CDR3aa
few,-,TRBV25-1,TRBJ2-2,TGTGCCACCCTCACCGGGGAGCTGTTTTTT,CATLTGELFF
-,-,TRBV30,TRBJ1-3,TGTGCCTGGAGTGGGGGGGTAGCTGGAAACACCATATATTTT,CAWSGGVAGNTIYF
few,-,TRBV7-9,TRBJ2-7,TGTGCCAGCAGTTCAGGGGTGTGGTACGAGCAGTACTTC,CASSSGVWYEQYF
-,TRBD2,TRBV27,TRBJ2-3,TGTGCCAGCAGTTTCGGGAGGTGGATAGATACGCAGTATTTT,CASSFGRWIDTQYF
few,TRBD2,TRBV30,TRBJ2-1,TGTGCCTGGATGACTAGCGCAAACAATGAGCAGTTCTTC,CAWMTSANNEQFF
-,-,TRBV28,TRBJ2-7,TGTGCCAGCAGTTTAAGGAGGTACGAGCAGTACTTC,CASSLRRYEQYF
-,-,TRBV13,TRBJ2-7,TGTGCCAGCAGCCCCCGGGGGCAAGCCTACGAGCAGTACTTC,CASSPRGQAYEQYF
few,-,TRBV4-1,TRBJ2-3,TGCGCCAGCAGCCCCCCAGGAGATACGCAGTATTTT,CASSPPGDTQYF
once,-,TRBV7-9,TRBJ1-2,TGTGCCAGCAGCTCGGGACATCCTCTGGAGGGCTACACCTTC,CASSSGHPLEGYTF
-,-,TRBV27,TRBJ2-7,TGTGCCAGCAGTTGGGGACAAACCCTCTACGAGCAGTACTTC,CASSWGQTLYEQYF
-,-,TRBV28,TRBJ2-1,TGTGCCAGCAGTTTTGCGGGCTATGAGCAGTTCTTC,CASSFAGYEQFF
-,TRBD1,TRBV4-1,TRBJ2-7,TGCGCCAGCAGCCAAAGGGGACAGGGGGGCTACGAGCAGTACTTC,CASSQRGQGGYEQYF
-,-,TRBV7-2,TRBJ2-1,TGTGCCAGCAGCTTATCACGCAATGAGCAGTTCTTC,CASSLSRNEQFF
-,-,TRBV29-1,TRBJ1-1,TGCAGCGGCTGCGAGGGAAACACTGAAGCTTTCTTT,CSGCEGNTEAFF
few,-,TRBV5-8,TRBJ1-5,TGTGCCAGCAGCGGTGGGACGGGAGATCATCAGCCCCAGCATTTT,CASSGGTGDHQPQHF
-,-,TRBV27,TRBJ2-7,TGTGCCAGCAGTTCCCTCTCCTCCTACGAGCAGTACTTC,CASSSLSSYEQYF
-,-,TRBV29-1,TRBJ2-7,TGCAGCGTCGGGACCGATCCCTACGAGCAGTACTTC,CSVGTDPYEQYF
-,-,TRBV11-2,TRBJ2-3,TGTGCCAGCAGCTTAGGGGGAAGAGATACGCAGTATTTT,CASSLGGRDTQYF
few,-,TRBV29-1,TRBJ2-7,TGCAGCGTTGAGTCCAACAGTGGCGGCTCCTACGAGCAGTACTTC,CSVESNSGGSYEQYF
-,TRBD2,TRBV5-1,TRBJ2-5,TGCGCCAGCAGCCCATCTAGCGGGAGGTACCAAGAGACCCAGTACTTC,CASSPSSGRYQETQYF
-,-,TRBV30,TRBJ2-1,TGTGCCTGGAGTGGAGGGCCGAATGAGCAGTTCTTC,CAWSGGPNEQFF
few,-,TRBV29-1,TRBJ2-1,TGCAGCGACGGGGGAGTGGGTTCTGAGCAGTTCTTC,CSDGGVGSEQFF
-,-,TRBV9,TRBJ2-1,TGTGCCAGCAGCGTAGTCTCAGGTTACGATGAGCAGTTCTTC,CASSVVSGYDEQFF
-,-,TRBV29-1,TRBJ1-2,TGCAGCGTTGACGGAGGGGAACGTAACTATGGCTACACCTTC,CSVDGGERNYGYTF
few,TRBD2,TRBV7-9,TRBJ2-1,TGTGCCAGCAGCACCGGGACTACCACTCCGCAGTTCTTC,CASSTGTTTPQFF
-,-,TRBV2,TRBJ2-7,TGTGCCAGCAGTGAAACAACGGGCAGCTCCTACGAGCAGTACTTC,CASSETTGSSYEQYF
-,TRBD2,TRBV27,TRBJ2-5,TGTGCCACCAAACTAGCGGTCCTCCAAGAGACCCAGTACTTC,CATKLAVLQETQYF
once,-,TRBV30,TRBJ2-1,TGTGCCTGGGATTTTGACCACTTAAATGAGCAGTTCTTC,CAWDFDHLNEQFF
few,-,TRBV27,TRBJ2-1,TGTGCCAGCAGTTTAGTCGGCGGGTTGTACAACAATGAGCAGTTCTTC,CASSLVGGLYNNEQFF
few,TRBD1,TRBV5-1,TRBJ1-2,TGCGCCAGCAGTCGGCCAGGGGGAAGTGGCTACACCTTC,CASSRPGGSGYTF
-,-,TRBV29-1,TRBJ2-7,TGCAGCGTTGAGACCCGGGAAACGACCTACGAGCAGTACTTC,CSVETRETTYEQYF
few,-,TRBV19,TRBJ1-2,TGTGCCAGTAGTCTCCAGGGAGTTCCCTATGGCTACACCTTC,CASSLQGVPYGYTF
few,-,TRBV7-9,TRBJ2-5,TGTGCCAGCAACTACAAACAAGAGACCCAGTACTTC,CASNYKQETQYF
-,TRBD1,TRBV25-1,TRBJ2-3,TGTGCCAGCAGTACAGGGGGCGCAGATACGCAGTATTTT,CASSTGGADTQYF
-,-,TRBV7-8,TRBJ1-1,TGTGCCAGCAGCTGGCGAATTGACACTGAAGCTTTCTTT,CASSWRIDTEAFF
-,-,TRBV14,TRBJ2-7,TGTGCCAGCAGCCGTGCCAGTTACGAGCAGTACTTC,CASSRASYEQYF
few,-,TRBV29-1,TRBJ2-2,TGCAGCGTTGTGGGACAAAACACCGGGGAGCTGTTTTTT,CSVVGQNTGELFF
few,-,TRBV7-6,TRBJ2-3,TGTGCCAGCAGTCCTCGACTCTCAGATACGCAGTATTTT,CASSPRLSDTQYF
-,-,TRBV5-6,TRBJ1-1,TGTGCCAGCAGCTTGTCGGCAGGGATGAACACTGAAGCTTTCTTT,CASSLSAGMNTEAFF
-,-,TRBV5-1,TRBJ1-1,TGCGCCAGCAGCTCGCGGCGGGCAGGGCCGAGCACTGAAGCTTTCTTT,CASSSRRAGPSTEAFF
few,-,TRBV5-1,TRBJ1-1,TGCGCCAGCAGCTGGACTTCTGGGGGTGAAGCTTTCTTT,CASSWTSGGEAFF
-,-,TRBV5-6,TRBJ2-5,TGTGCCAGCAGCCCGGAGGATAGCCCAAGTGAGACCCAGTACTTC,CASSPEDSPSETQYF